This T cell receptor beta chain was sequenced in a study of shared clonotypes between healthy human individuals. Study details: The people who gave samples were a couple of women and a few men aged 18 to 49.

The germline gives CDR1 LGHNA, CDR2 YNFKEQ. This CDR3 comprises 15 residues. With 0 bases removed from V and 2 bases from J, the gap between germline ends came to 11 bases. At a deep level, the assay was run. Spread over ten immunoSEQ deep assay plates, unsorted PBMC DNA underwent sequencing. Authors' processing steps: Junction-only sequences produced by ImmunoSEQ had no quality scores, so filtering differed. Method: immunoSEQ multiplex PCR; TCRdb's copy keeps in-frame clones and lacks some. V, J and clone size reflect that table, while D and trimming were determined from the DNA. Of fewer than 600,000 clones listed, around 77% are singletons.

The rearrangement uses TRBV4-2 and TRBJ2-7; D is uncertain. This clonotype was obtained from a woman between 40 and 50 years old in good health. Some clones in this sample may be carry-over from other donors' samples. Specimen: PBMCs. The CDR3 loop reads CASSQDHHGAYEQYF. DNA for the CDR3: TGTGCCAGCAGCCAAGATCATCACGGTGCCTACGAGCAGTACTTC.